The next 31 T cell receptor beta chains were all read from a single sample in a study of siplizumab effects on memory and regulatory T cells (dated 2019 in TCRdb). Libraries came from the immunoSEQ multiplex PCR assay. Imported from immuneACCESS, the table was reduced by TCRdb to in-frame sequences with V and J called. These copies leave out some clones; in studies compared against another copy, an unresolved V gene accounts for under half, and the cause of the remainder is not known. The sample table contains some 96,000 clones; only one count was recorded for 94% of them. 1% to 1.5% of the sample is in the top ten clones. The sample was non-Treg CD4+ T cells sorted from blood. In light of the paper, this sample's cell subset or site label describes: FACS-sorted unstimulated CD4+ non-regulatory T cells. These receptors all stem from a human donor in good health.

The rearrangement uses TRBV5-6 and TRBJ1-1; possibly TRBD1 for D (5 bases). Trimming cost V 0 bases and J 0 bases, with 12 bases left between them. The CDR3 loop spans 16 amino acids. Germline values: CDR1 SGHDT, CDR2 YYEEEE. The CDR3 loop is CASSLAAGKLNTEAFF. For the CDR3, the DNA is TGTGCCAGCAGCTTGGCGGCAGGGAAACTGAACACTGAAGCTTTCTTT.

The J gene is TRBJ2-3, the V gene TRBV7-9; D not certain. Trimming removed 5 bases from V and 2 bases from J, with 8 bases in between. The V gene's germline CDR1 is SEHNR and CDR2 FQNEAQ (reference sequence). The CDR3 runs to 13 residues. The CDR3 DNA is TGTGCCAGCAGCCTAGACCTCACAGATACGCAGTATTTT. Amino acid sequence: CASSLDLTDTQYF.

CDR3 loop: CASNPRPGTVNYGYTF. CDR3 nucleotides: TGTGCCAGCAACCCCCGTCCCGGGACAGTTAACTATGGCTACACCTTC. The V gene is TRBV7-2, the J gene TRBJ1-2, with TRBD1 matching 7 bases. V lost 7 bases to trimming and J lost 1 base; unmatched junction nucleotides: 12. Germline V gene sequence: CDR1 SGHTA, CDR2 FQGNSA. The CDR3 runs to 16 residues. The entire variable domain, with the rest obtained from reference TRBV7-2 and TRBJ1-2, is as follows: GAGVSQSPSNKVTEKGKDVELRCDPISGHTALYWYRQSLGQGLEFLIYFQGNSAPDKSGLPSDRFSAERTGGSVSTLTIQRTQQEDSAVYLCASNPRPGTVNYGYTFGSGTRLTVV.

J is TRBJ1-1 and V is TRBV19; D gene uncertain. The CDR3 extends over 14 amino acids. Deletions cut 8 bases from V and 1 base from J, with 14 bases between. Germline values: CDR1 LNHDA, CDR2 SQIVND (reference sequence). CDR3 sequence reads: CASCEGERNTEAFF. CDR3 bases: TGTGCCAGTTGTGAAGGAGAGAGGAACACTGAAGCTTTCTTT.

This chain uses TRBV7-9 with TRBJ1-2; D remains unclear. This CDR3 is built from 15 residues. The germline V gene has CDR1 SEHNR and CDR2 FQNEAQ (reference sequence). With 0 bases removed from V and 5 bases from J, the gap between germline ends came to 13 bases. CDR3: CASSLAGRPSYGYTF. The CDR3 DNA sequence: TGTGCCAGCAGCTTAGCGGGCCGGCCGAGTTATGGCTACACCTTC.

V gene TRBV7-6 combines with J gene TRBJ1-2; 10 bases are a match to TRBD1. J lost 11 bases, V lost 4 bases, and 10 bases had no gene match. CDR1 and CDR2 from the germline V gene are SGHVS and FNYEAQ. This CDR3 contains 14 residues. The CDR3 region has the DNA TGTGCCAGCAGCTCCAGAGAACCGGGACAGGGGTACACCTTC. This translates into CASSSREPGQGYTF.

The chain couples TRBV9 to TRBJ1-5; D call uncertain. Germline-derived CDR1 and CDR2 are SGDLS and YYNGEE. V gave up 0 bases and J gave up 7 bases, with 11 bases separating them. The CDR3 is made up of 14 amino acids. CDR3 DNA: TGTGCCAGCAGCGTAGATCCCCTGGGGCAGCCCCAGCATTTT. This translates into CASSVDPLGQPQHF. Supplemented by reference TRBV9 and TRBJ1-5, the full variable domain reads DSGVTQTPKHLITATGQRVTLRCSPRSGDLSVYWYQQSLDQGLQFLIQYYNGEERAKGNILERFSAQQFPDLHSELNLSSLELGDSALYFCASSVDPLGQPQHFGDGTRLSIL.

V gene TRBV11-3 combines with J gene TRBJ2-7; weak D call: TRBD1 (6 bases). Germline V gives CDR1 SGHNT, CDR2 YENEEA. V lost 1 base, J lost 3 bases, and 7 bases lay in between. The CDR3 runs 13 residues. The CDR3 region has the DNA TGTGCCAGCAGCTTAGGGGGACACTACGAGCAGTACTTC. It is translated as CASSLGGHYEQYF. Full variable domain (missing parts from reference TRBV11-3 and TRBJ2-7): EAGVVQSPRYKIIEKKQPVAFWCNPISGHNTLYWYLQNLGQGPELLIRYENEEAVDDSQLPKDRFSAERLKGVDSTLKIQPAELGDSAVYLCASSLGGHYEQYFGPGTRLTVT.

The rearrangement links TRBV6-5 to TRBJ2-7, with D possibly being TRBD1 (5 bases). The germline V gene has CDR1 MNHEY and CDR2 SVGAGI. Trimming took 7 bases from V and 2 from J, leaving 12 bases between them. CDR3 length: 13 residues. CDR3 residues: CASTNTGTYEQYF. For the CDR3, the DNA is TGTGCCAGCACCAACACAGGAACCTACGAGCAGTACTTC.

This chain connects TRBV5-5 to TRBJ1-2; 10 positions agree with TRBD1. CDR3 length: 14 residues. Germline trimming cut 5 bases from V and 4 bases from J; bases unmatched to any gene: 5. Germline V lookup: CDR1 SGHKS, CDR2 YYEKEE (reference sequence). The chain's CDR3 is CASRGTGVGYGYTF. The CDR3 DNA is TGTGCCAGCAGGGGGACAGGGGTTGGCTATGGCTACACCTTC.

The chain couples TRBV18 to TRBJ2-1, with 13 bases fitting TRBD2. The CDR3 totals 16 residues. V dropped 2 bases and J dropped 5; count of bases not matched to a gene: 3. CDR1 and CDR2 (germline): KGHSH, LQKENI. The CDR3: CASSPRTSGSHNEQFF. In DNA form, the CDR3 reads TGTGCCAGCTCACCAAGGACTAGCGGGAGCCACAATGAGCAGTTCTTC.

The V gene is TRBV6-1, the J gene TRBJ1-6; D not resolved. The CDR3 spans 13 residues. Germline values: CDR1 MNHNS, CDR2 SASEGT. V was pared by 2 bases and J by 9 bases, with 8 bases between. The CDR3 sequence is CASSEPLGSPLHF. Written as DNA, the CDR3 is TGTGCCAGCAGTGAACCCCTGGGTTCACCCCTCCACTTT.

This sequence joins TRBV7-2 and TRBJ2-7; the D gene is possibly TRBD1 (6 bases). This CDR3 has 15 amino acids. V lost 2 bases to trimming and J lost 0 bases, with 11 bases between them. Germline assignment: CDR1 SGHTA and CDR2 FQGNSA. The CDR3 nucleotides are TGTGCCAGCAGCTTAATGGGGGCGTTCTCCTACGAGCAGTACTTC. Translated, it gives CASSLMGAFSYEQYF.

The chain recombines TRBV2 with TRBJ1-2; D unclear. Trimming took 2 bases from V and 8 from J, leaving 18 bases between them. Germline assignment: CDR1 SNHLY and CDR2 FYNNEI. The CDR3 runs 15 residues. CDR3 coding DNA: TGTGCCAGCAGTGAATTTCAAGGCTCCCTCGGCGGCTACACCTTC. It is translated as CASSEFQGSLGGYTF.

CDR3 sequence reads: CASSVEGTTNEKLFF. In DNA, the CDR3 is TGTGCCAGCAGCGTAGAGGGTACAACTAATGAAAAACTGTTTTTT. The V call is TRBV9, the J call TRBJ1-4, with D hard to call. The CDR3 is made up of 15 amino acids. Trimming pared 0 bases from V and 0 bases from J, leaving 6 bases between. Germline CDR1 SGDLS, CDR2 YYNGEE.

In this sample, this clone turned up once. The CDR3 DNA reads TGTGCCAGCAGCTCCCCTAGCCCCGAACAGGACGGGGAGCTGTTTTTT. It codes for CASSSPSPEQDGELFF. The chain is built from TRBV25-1 and TRBJ2-2; D may correspond to TRBD1 or TRBD2 (5 bases each). The CDR3 has 16 amino acids. V lost 6 bases, J lost 7 bases, and 21 bases lay in between. From germline, CDR1 is MGHDK and CDR2 SYGVNS.

The chain has TRBV19 and TRBJ2-7, with 10 bases matching TRBD1. CDR3 size: 15 residues. The germline V gene has CDR1 LNHDA and CDR2 SQIVND (reference sequence). V was clipped by 2 bases and J by 2 bases; unmatched bases: 3. The CDR3, as DNA: TGTGCCAGTAGTATAAAGGGACAGGGGACCTACGAGCAGTACTTC. Translation: CASSIKGQGTYEQYF.

The chain joins TRBV6-6 to TRBJ1-5, with 7 nucleotides matching TRBD1. Germline V gene sequence: CDR1 MNHNY, CDR2 SVGAGI (reference sequence). The junction had 12 bases not matched to a gene; V was cut back by 5 bases and J by 5 bases. The CDR3 is 16 amino acids. The CDR3 here is CASSRLGQRSDQPQHF. The CDR3 region has the DNA TGTGCCAGCAGTCGCCTGGGACAGAGATCTGATCAGCCCCAGCATTTT.

The chain recombines TRBV30 with TRBJ1-5; perhaps TRBD1 as D (6 bases). Germline V CDR1 and CDR2: GTSNPN, SVGIG (reference sequence). Trimming left V 2 bases short and J 4 bases short, with 15 bases between. The CDR3 totals 15 residues. The CDR3, as DNA: TGTGCCTGGAGTACTGGGGGCCTAGGTAATCAGCCCCAGCATTTT. It translates to CAWSTGGLGNQPQHF.

J is TRBJ2-5 and V is TRBV18; a weak D match, TRBD1 (5 bases). The CDR3 extends over 16 amino acids. V was pared by 4 bases and J by 1 base, with 16 bases between. Germline V CDR1 and CDR2: KGHSH, LQKENI. CDR3 nucleotides: TGTGCCAGCTCACAAATGCAGGGAATGACCCAAGAGACCCAGTACTTC. This gives the protein CASSQMQGMTQETQYF. Looking up the rest from reference TRBV18 and TRBJ2-5 gives the full variable domain: NAGVMQNPRHLVRRRGQEARLRCSPMKGHSHVYWYRQLPEEGLKFMVYLQKENIIDESGMPKERFSAEFPKEGPSILRIQQVVRGDSAAYFCASSQMQGMTQETQYFGPGTRLLVL.

The rearrangement joins TRBV10-1 to TRBJ2-2, with 16 bases fitting TRBD2. Trimming took 5 bases from V and 3 from J; bases not matched to a gene: 6. This CDR3 contains 18 residues. From germline, CDR1 is WNHNN and CDR2 SYGVQD (reference sequence). The CDR3 here is CASSTGLAGGFDTGELFF. Here the CDR3 DNA reads TGCGCCAGCAGTACGGGACTAGCGGGAGGGTTTGACACCGGGGAGCTGTTTTTT.

The J gene is TRBJ2-1, the V gene TRBV12-1; the table's TRBD2 call for D was not verified on the DNA. TRBV12-1 is tagged as a pseudogene. The CDR3 covers 14 residues. CDR3 in amino acids: CASLEGFTYNEQFF. CDR3 bases: TGTGCCAGTCTGGAGGGTTTCACCTACAATGAGCAGTTCTTC.

The chain employs TRBV25-1 and TRBJ2-3, with D perhaps being TRBD1 or TRBD2 (5 bases each). This CDR3 is built from 17 residues. The V end was cut by 1 base, the J end by 4 bases, with 18 bases between. Per the germline V gene, CDR1 is MGHDK and CDR2 is SYGVNS. The CDR3 DNA reads TGTGCCAGCAGTGAATTCTTGCTTTCGGTGGGGGCAGATACGCAGTATTTT. Protein product: CASSEFLLSVGADTQYF.

V usage is TRBV6-1 and J usage is TRBJ2-4; 8 bases line up with TRBD1. The CDR3 spans 16 residues. The ends lost 4 bases at V and 0 bases at J; junction bases unmatched: 5. In germline, CDR1 is MNHNS, CDR2 SASEGT. The CDR3 region has the DNA TGTGCCAGCAGTGGAGGCAGGGGGCTAGCCAAAAACATTCAGTACTTC. This encodes CASSGGRGLAKNIQYF.

The chain links TRBV28 to TRBJ1-1; D is unresolved. The germline V gene encodes CDR1 MDHEN and CDR2 SYDVKM. The CDR3 totals 14 residues. The germline V and J ends were trimmed by 6 bases and 5 bases, with 16 bases remaining between them. CDR3 region: CASRVQTGSTEAFF. CDR3 nucleotide sequence: TGTGCCAGCAGGGTACAAACGGGGTCGACTGAAGCTTTCTTT.

The chain combines TRBV11-2 with TRBJ2-1, with TRBD1 matching 9 bases. The CDR3 totals 14 residues. After removal of 5 bases from V and 9 bases from J, the junction contained 8 bases not matched to a gene. CDR1 is SGHAT, CDR2 FQNNGV, per germline. The CDR3, as DNA: TGTGCCAGCAGCCGACGGACAGGGGCCTTTGAGCAGTTCTTC. This translates into CASSRRTGAFEQFF.

The rearrangement joins TRBV25-1 to TRBJ1-4, with a weak D call TRBD1 (5 bases). V lost 3 bases, J lost 11 bases, and 16 bases lay in between. Germline CDR1 is MGHDK and CDR2 is SYGVNS. The CDR3 consists of 14 residues. CDR3 DNA: TGTGCCAGCAGTGACCTAGGGAGGGGCGGTAAACTGTTTTTT. Protein product: CASSDLGRGGKLFF. The complete variable domain, with remaining parts taken from reference TRBV25-1 and TRBJ1-4, reads EADIYQTPRYLVIGTGKKITLECSQTMGHDKMYWYQQDPGMELHLIHYSYGVNSTEKGDLSSESTVSRIRTEHFPLTLESARPSHTSQYLCASSDLGRGGKLFFGSGTQLSVL.

This sequence joins TRBV2 and TRBJ2-3; TRBD1 aligns across 10 bases. The CDR3 is 16 amino acids. With V trimmed by 5 bases and J by 1 base, 6 bases remained unmatched. CDR1 and CDR2 (germline): SNHLY, FYNNEI. CDR3 protein: CASSSGQGVGTDTQYF. CDR3 nucleotides: TGTGCCAGCAGTTCCGGACAGGGGGTTGGCACAGATACGCAGTATTTT.

This chain connects TRBV7-2 to TRBJ1-5; 8 nucleotides agree with TRBD1. CDR3 length: 15 amino acids. The V gene end was trimmed by 1 base and the J gene end by 11 bases; junction bases not matched to a gene: 10. Germline V gives CDR1 SGHTA, CDR2 FQGNSA. The CDR3 DNA is TGTGCCAGCAGCTTAGTCCAGGGGGCTGTGGAGGCCCAGCATTTT. Translating gives CASSLVQGAVEAQHF.

The V gene is TRBV27, the J gene TRBJ1-1, with 7 bases matching TRBD1. Trimming at V came to 0 bases and at J to 4 bases, leaving 2 bases not matched to a gene. The germline gives CDR1 MNHEY, CDR2 SMNVEV (reference sequence). This CDR3 has 14 amino acids. This CDR3 reads CASSLSNRGTEAFF. The CDR3 DNA is TGTGCCAGCAGTTTATCCAACAGGGGCACTGAAGCTTTCTTT.

CDR3: CASSQEVSRAGYTF. The CDR3 region has the DNA TGTGCCAGCAGCCAAGAGGTCAGCAGAGCGGGCTACACCTTC. The chain uses TRBV14 and TRBJ1-2; D unresolved. Germline CDR1 reads SGHDN; CDR2 reads FVKESK. This CDR3 comprises 14 residues. V lost 0 bases, J lost 8 bases, and 13 bases lay in between.